This T cell receptor beta chain was profiled in a study of T cell responses to AZD1222 COVID-19 vaccine. Study at large: Second doses that came at about 4 or about 12 weeks were put together. Study conclusions and caveats: The reported proportion of spike-specific TCRs targeting unmutated variant regions was nearly half. Without day 14 samples, only post-peak T cell repertoires were studied.

CDR1 is SGHDT, CDR2 YYEEEE, per germline. The CDR3 contains 15 residues. V lost 5 bases and J lost 0, with 12 bases in between. A word on this clone: Its antigen is unidentified.

The data were produced by immunoSEQ multiplex PCR, yet TCRdb's version contains in-frame clones alone and is incomplete. The sample consists of under 150,000 clones, around nine tenths of them appearing once. Sample: peripheral blood, taken on day 0 of AZD1222 vaccination. The chain is built from TRBV5-6 and TRBJ2-4, with unresolved D. This TCR derives from an adult in good health. CDR3 nucleotide sequence: TGTGCCAGCAGGGCCTCGGAACTAGCCAAAAACATTCAGTACTTC. Its translation is CASRASELAKNIQYF.